What follows is one T cell receptor beta chain and its context. Its antigen is not yet known. Base-call qualities are not available, and no considerably larger clone is one nucleotide away. Based on the germline V gene (reference sequence), the CDR1 and CDR2 sequences are SEHNR and FQNEAQ. From the cysteine up to the phenylalanine, the CDR3 has a length of 15 residues. CDR3 DNA is the only sequence kept; it has 45 bases, read in frame from the first base. The germline V and J ends show losses of 2 bases and 7 bases respectively, and no gene match explains 4 bases of the junction. Collaborating institutions collected whole blood in K2EDTA tubes following their own protocols. For TCRbeta analysis, collaborators shipped samples as frozen whole blood, isolated PBMCs, or DNA extracted from either of those sample types. These data are taken from a study of blood T cell repertoires in COVID-19 (dated by TCRdb to 2018 to 2020). General notes on the study: Collaborator samples came from the United States, Italy and Spain and covered acute and convalescent phases of COVID-19. The material from the prospective study consisted of cDNA or gDNA derived from T cells, B-cell-depleted T cells, or PBMCs. Deeply sampled blood TCRbeta repertoires from subjects exposed to, actively infected with, or recovered from COVID-19 were included in the dataset. The repertoires were made available in a free public database intended to serve as a resource for research on the immune response to SARS-CoV-2. The samples were drawn from two sources: the first 160 participants of the ongoing ImmuneRACE study, and 1,200 or so subjects contributed by 6 global collaborators. Sample metadata almost always included a de-identified subject ID, COVID-19 status, age in years and sex. Where available, HLA class I and class II types were taken from metadata supplied by the sample provider and were not determined by assay-based typing.

Study-level results and caveats: The amount of clinical and demographic metadata varied by source and participant and was provided uncurated.

The immunoSEQ Assay, a bias-controlled multiplex PCR, was used to amplify TCRbeta CDR3 regions from genomic DNA. On the authors' methods: Nucleated cell counts per sample were estimated from amplification of reference gene primers within the assay. To quantify the absolute abundance of each unique TCRbeta CDR3 rearrangement, sequence reads were collapsed and filtered. For each sample, productive Simpson clonality was calculated as the square root of Simpson's diversity index over productive rearrangements. TCRdb took this table from immuneACCESS and kept in-frame rearrangements with V and J called. Such tables lack part of the clones; where checked against another copy, unresolved V genes explain under half of the gap, and the rest is unexplained. That table gives V, J and clone size, and the DNA gave D and trimming. For this sample there are approximately 320,000 clones; around 85% appear just once. Approximately 7.9% of the sample is in the top ten clones.

The sequence derives from a human donor in a cohort sampled during active COVID-19. Input material: peripheral blood. The sequence links TRBV7-9 to TRBJ1-6; a stretch of 8 junction bases matches TRBD1. The CDR3 region has the sequence CASSLLGQGNSPLHF. The DNA reads TGTGCCAGCAGCTTACTAGGACAGGGAAATTCACCCCTCCACTTT.